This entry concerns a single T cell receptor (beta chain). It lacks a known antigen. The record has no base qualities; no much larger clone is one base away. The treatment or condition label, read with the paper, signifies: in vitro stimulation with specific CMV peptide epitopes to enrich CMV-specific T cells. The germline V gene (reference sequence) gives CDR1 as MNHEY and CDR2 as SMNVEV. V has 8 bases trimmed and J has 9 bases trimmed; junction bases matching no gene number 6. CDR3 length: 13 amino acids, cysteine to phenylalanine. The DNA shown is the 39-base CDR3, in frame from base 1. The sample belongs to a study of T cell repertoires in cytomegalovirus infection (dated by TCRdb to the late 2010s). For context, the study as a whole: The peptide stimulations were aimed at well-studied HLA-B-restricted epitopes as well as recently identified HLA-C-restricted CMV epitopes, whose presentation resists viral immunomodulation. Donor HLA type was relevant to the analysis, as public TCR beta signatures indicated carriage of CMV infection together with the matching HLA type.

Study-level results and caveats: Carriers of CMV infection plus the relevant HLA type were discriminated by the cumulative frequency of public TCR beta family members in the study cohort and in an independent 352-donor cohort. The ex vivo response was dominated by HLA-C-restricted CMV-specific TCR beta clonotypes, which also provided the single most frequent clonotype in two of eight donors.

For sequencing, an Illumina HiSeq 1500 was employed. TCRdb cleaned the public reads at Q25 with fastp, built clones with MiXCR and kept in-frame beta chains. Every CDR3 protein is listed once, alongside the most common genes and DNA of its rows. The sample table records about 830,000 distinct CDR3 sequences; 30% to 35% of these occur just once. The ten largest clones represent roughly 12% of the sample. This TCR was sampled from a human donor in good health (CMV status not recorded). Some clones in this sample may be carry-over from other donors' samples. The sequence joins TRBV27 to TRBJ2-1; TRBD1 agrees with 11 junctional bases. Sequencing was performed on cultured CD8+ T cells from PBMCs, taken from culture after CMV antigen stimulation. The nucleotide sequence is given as TGTGCCAGCCGGGACAGGGGGTTTGCTGAGCAGTTCTTC. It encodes CASRDRGFAEQFF.